These 18 T cell receptor beta chains were sequenced from one sample in a study of T cell repertoires in cytomegalovirus infection. MiXCR, run by TCRdb on the reads, gives a single entry per CDR3 protein. The sample records under 800,000 distinct CDR3 sequences, 24% being singletons. The sequenced sample was CD8+ T cells from PBMCs. Source of these receptors: a human donor in good health (CMV status not recorded). Some clones in this sample may be carry-over from other donors' samples.

The V and J genes are TRBV15 and TRBJ2-2, with D maybe TRBD1 (6 bases). Trimming took 2 bases from V and 6 from J, leaving 10 bases between them. Germline V gives CDR1 LNHNV, CDR2 YYDKDF (reference sequence). The CDR3 sequence is 14 residues long. DNA of the CDR3: TGTGCCACCAGCAGAACCACAGGGTCCGGGGAGCTGTTTTTT. Translated: CATSRTTGSGELFF. The full variable domain, its missing parts supplied by reference TRBV15 and TRBJ2-2, is DAMVIQNPRYQVTQFGKPVTLSCSQTLNHNVMYWYQQKSSQAPKLLFHYYDKDFNNEADTPDNFQSRRPNTSFCFLDIRSPGLGDTAMYLCATSRTTGSGELFFGEGSRLTVL.

This clonotype was picked up many times. The gene calls are TRBV2 and TRBJ1-2, with D uncertain. Germline assignment: CDR1 SNHLY and CDR2 FYNNEI. The CDR3 runs to 13 residues. Trimming removed 10 bases at V and 3 bases at J, with 15 bases between. Written as DNA, the CDR3 is TGTGCCAATCCAGGACGGGTGGACTATGGCTACACCTTC. It is translated as CANPGRVDYGYTF.

Note on this clonotype: At one of its ends the junction is not consistent with the germline gene, which may arise from a read error. This chain uses TRBV2 with TRBJ2-1; perhaps TRBD1 as D (6 bases). The germline gives CDR1 SNHLY, CDR2 FYNNEI. The CDR3 is made up of 14 amino acids. Here the CDR3 DNA reads TGTGTCAGCAGTGAAGGGCAGGGGATAAATGAGCAGTTCTTC. Translation gives CVSSEGQGINEQFF.

The gene calls are TRBV7-2 and TRBJ2-3, with 7 bases identical to TRBD2. Trimming cost V 1 base and J 4 bases; bases outside gene matches: 2. The CDR3 totals 14 residues. The germline CDR1 and CDR2 sequences are SGHTA and FQGNSA. The CDR3 sequence: CASSLVLAADTQYF. The CDR3 region has the DNA TGTGCCAGCAGCTTAGTGCTAGCGGCAGATACGCAGTATTTT.

The rearrangement uses TRBV29-1 and TRBJ2-6, with a possible D match to TRBD1 (5 bases). Germline V gene lookup returns CDR1 SQVTM and CDR2 ANQGSEA. V lost 4 bases and J 4 bases, leaving 11 bases between the germline ends. The CDR3 contains 14 residues. The CDR3 nucleotides read TGCAGCGTTGTCCAGGGCGGCGGGGCCAACGTCCTGACTTTC. Translation: CSVVQGGGANVLTF.

In its sample, this clonotype was seen many times. The rearrangement uses TRBV7-9 and TRBJ1-1, with D perhaps matching TRBD1 (6 bases). Trimming removed 5 bases at V and 2 bases at J, with 15 bases between. CDR1 is SEHNR, CDR2 FQNEAQ, per germline (reference sequence). There are 15 residues in the CDR3. Written as DNA, the CDR3 is TGTGCCAGCAGCCCGAAGACAGGAGGCAACACTGAAGCTTTCTTT. Protein product: CASSPKTGGNTEAFF.

The V gene is TRBV6-2 or TRBV6-3, the J gene TRBJ1-1; the D gene is possibly TRBD1 (5 bases). Trimming stripped 6 bases from V and 4 bases from J, with 15 bases between. The CDR3 has 14 amino acids. CDR1 and CDR2 from the germline V gene are MNHEY and SVGEGT. Written as DNA, the CDR3 is TGTGCCAGCAGCTACGGGGCAGGGATCACTGAAGCTTTCTTT. This codes for CASSYGAGITEAFF.

This clonotype was seen many times. This chain links TRBV7-9 with TRBJ1-5, with 7 bases fitting TRBD1. The CDR3 runs to 14 residues. Germline V CDR1 and CDR2: SEHNR, FQNEAQ (reference sequence). Trimming removed 5 bases from V and 3 bases from J; junction bases left unmatched: 4. The CDR3 bases are TGTGCCAGCAGCGGAGGGACAGTCAATCAGCCCCAGCATTTT. Protein product: CASSGGTVNQPQHF. Full variable domain (remainder filled in from reference TRBV7-9 and TRBJ1-5): DTGVSQNPRHKITKRGQNVTFRCDPISEHNRLYWYRQTLGQGPEFLTYFQNEAQLEKSRLLSDRFSAERPKGSFSTLEIQRTEQGDSAMYLCASSGGTVNQPQHFGDGTRLSIL.

This chain connects TRBV20-1 to TRBJ1-5; D possibly corresponds to TRBD1 (6 bases). Germline V gene lookup returns CDR1 DFQATT and CDR2 SNEGSKA (reference sequence). This CDR3 is 16 amino acids long. V was pared by 0 bases and J by 3 bases, with 15 bases between. The CDR3 region is CSARDPTGADNQPQHF. The CDR3 DNA reads as TGCAGTGCTAGAGATCCGACGGGGGCAGACAATCAGCCCCAGCATTTT.

As concerns this clonotype: A much larger clone lies one base from this, so it may be a read error. The V gene is TRBV7-2, the J gene TRBJ2-7; D remains unclear. V gave up 1 base and J gave up 3 bases, with 13 bases separating them. This CDR3 is 15 amino acids long. The germline gives CDR1 SGHTA, CDR2 FQGNSA. CDR3 loop: CTSSLGSTLGYEQYV. CDR3 in DNA: TGTACCAGCAGCTTAGGATCCACCCTAGGCTACGAGCAGTACGTC.

This clonotype was seen a handful of times. The chain recombines TRBV11-3 with TRBJ2-1; 8 positions match TRBD1. Germline-derived CDR1 and CDR2 are SGHNT and YENEEA. V lost 7 bases, J lost 8 bases, and 10 bases stayed unmatched. This CDR3 is 14 amino acids long. Here the CDR3 reads CASKEAGGDYEQFF. Written as DNA, the CDR3 is TGTGCCAGCAAAGAGGCAGGGGGCGATTATGAGCAGTTCTTC.

The J gene is TRBJ1-2, the V gene TRBV29-1, with 7 bases lining up with TRBD1. The CDR3 runs to 14 residues. Germline lookup yields CDR1 SQVTM and CDR2 ANQGSEA. The junction had 14 bases not matched to a gene; V was cut back by 5 bases and J by 8 bases. CDR3 residues: CSVSGQFFEGGYTF. Here the CDR3 DNA reads TGCAGCGTTTCGGGACAGTTTTTTGAGGGGGGCTACACCTTC.

This clonotype was seen a single time. V and J are TRBV7-9 and TRBJ1-5, with no clear D. With 5 bases removed from V and 5 bases from J, the gap between germline ends came to 16 bases. CDR3 length: 15 residues. From germline, CDR1 is SEHNR and CDR2 FQNEAQ (reference sequence). CDR3 amino acids: CASSPEPGEDQPQHF. Here the CDR3 DNA reads TGTGCCAGCAGCCCTGAGCCTGGGGAGGATCAGCCCCAGCATTTT.

In its sample, this clonotype was seen many times. The chain combines TRBV28 with TRBJ2-7; 13 bases line up with TRBD2. Trimming removed 4 bases from V and 2 bases from J; junction bases left unmatched: 14. This CDR3 has 19 amino acids. CDR1 and CDR2 from the germline V gene are MDHEN and SYDVKM. The CDR3 DNA reads TGTGCCAGCAGTTCCTATTTGGGACTAGCGGGAAATGCCCCCTACGAGCAGTACGTC. This translates into CASSSYLGLAGNAPYEQYV.

The rearrangement uses TRBV20-1 and TRBJ1-6; 8 bases are a match to TRBD1. The CDR3 consists of 15 residues. V was pared by 0 bases and J by 11 bases, with 9 bases of the junction left unmatched. CDR1 and CDR2 (germline): DFQATT, SNEGSKA (reference sequence). The CDR3 DNA sequence: TGCAGTGCTAGAGATTACAGGGGGTCAGTTGCACCCCTCCACTTT. Translating it yields CSARDYRGSVAPLHF.

This clonotype was detected only a few times. This sequence joins TRBV6-1 and TRBJ1-1; 8 nucleotides line up with TRBD1. Germline trimming cut 1 base from V and 4 bases from J; bases unmatched to any gene: 20. This CDR3 region has 20 residues. From germline, CDR1 is MNHNS and CDR2 SASEGT. CDR3 DNA sequence: TGTGCCAGCAGTGAAGGAGGTGCCCGGGACAGGTTCGGACGTGGCACTGAAGCTTTCTTT. This sequence encodes CASSEGGARDRFGRGTEAFF.

The V call is TRBV7-9, the J call TRBJ1-2; TRBD1 matches at 7 bases. Germline CDR1 is SEHNR and CDR2 is FQNEAQ (reference sequence). The CDR3 is made up of 14 amino acids. V gave up 5 bases and J gave up 3 bases; unmatched junction bases: 6. CDR3 nucleotides: TGTGCCAGCAGCGCCGGACAGGTCGACTATGGCTACACCTTC. It is translated as CASSAGQVDYGYTF.

CDR3 in DNA: TGTGCCAGCAGCTTAGGCAGGGCCCCCTATGGCTACACCTTC. Protein sequence: CASSLGRAPYGYTF. This chain uses TRBV13 with TRBJ1-2; a weak D match, TRBD1 (5 bases). The CDR3 has 14 residues. Trimming removed 0 bases from V and 4 bases from J, with 9 bases in between. Germline lookup yields CDR1 PRHDT and CDR2 FYEKMQ (reference sequence).